This entry describes one TCR beta chain. This clonotype was seen many times. It has no known antigen specificity. Base-call qualities are not available, and no considerably larger clone is one nucleotide away. From the cysteine through the phenylalanine, the CDR3 covers 14 amino acids. Of all the DNA, just the CDR3 is kept, 42 bases in frame from base 1. V and J are truncated by 0 bases and 7 bases respectively, leaving an intervening sequence of 14 bases. From the germline V gene, CDR1 is SGDLS and CDR2 is YYNGEE. Library preparation was by multiplex PCR. Sequenced on an Illumina HiSeq 4000. CDR3 regions were amplified by Arm-PCR with iRepertoire HTBI primers to construct TCR beta libraries. Before sequencing, the PCR products went through gel purification. The original methods were these. A total of fewer than 65 TRBV and 14 TRBJ segments were identified across samples and were used for gene usage analysis of CDR3 amino acid clonotypes. COPE and FqMerger were used to merge the filtered high-quality paired reads into contigs. BLAST was used to align contigs to IMGT TRBV, TRBD and TRBJ reference genes, with CDR3 defined following IMGT. Highly expanded clones were defined as clonotypes with a frequency above 0.1%. Repertoire diversity was measured by Shannon entropy, and V-J evenness by the Gini coefficient. Clonotypes shared by more than one individual were considered public. The raw public data were reprocessed by TCRdb itself: fastp quality trimming at Q25, MiXCR clonotype calling, in-frame beta chains only. Each record represents a unique CDR3 protein, reported with the most common genes and DNA among its rows. In this record, the V and J calls reflect TCRdb's handling and not the investigators' own analysis. The sample contains a few hundred thousand distinct CDR3 sequences, about 15% of them found a single time. The top ten clones comprise about 7.6% of the sample.

The source of the sample is a study of regulatory T cells in long-lasting Graves disease (dated by TCRdb to the early 2020s). Regarding the study in general: In the newly diagnosed Graves' disease group, patients had been taking antithyroid drugs for less than 3 months. Patients with persistent Graves' disease were compared with patients with newly diagnosed Graves' disease using TCR sequencing and RNA sequencing of peripheral blood. The study was conducted in China and was registered as a clinical trial. A total of about 33 samples underwent TCR sequencing: around 13 from persistent and roughly 20 from newly diagnosed Graves' disease patients.

The sample's time point, from its label and the paper: newly diagnosed GD, antithyroid drugs for less than 3 months. For both TCR sequencing and RNA sequencing, RNA was extracted from PBMCs in TRIzol. Graves' disease was diagnosed according to American Thyroid Association guidelines. Recruitment of patients was carried out at an endocrinology department in Xi'an, China. Each patient gave approximately 8.8 milliliters of peripheral blood, collected in an EDTA anticoagulant tube. Ficoll Paque Plus density gradient separation was used to isolate PBMCs, and no further T cell sorting was done. An Agilent 2100 Bioanalyzer and agarose gel were used to check RNA quality, and a NanoDrop 2000 was used to measure RNA concentration. The study at large found these results: The small sample size was acknowledged by the authors as a limitation that may reduce accuracy. TRBV28, TRBJ1-2 and TRBJ2-5 were preferentially used in persistent disease, while TRBV20-1 and TRBJ2-1 were favored in newly diagnosed disease. A larger number of public clonotypes was shared among persistent patients (approximately 2,600) than among newly diagnosed patients (around 880). Peripheral blood alone was examined, since thyroid tissue, which constituted the primary lesion, could not be accessed. Sequencing and analysis were restricted to the TCR beta chain. Persistent Graves' disease patients showed lower TCR Shannon entropy and fewer highly expanded clones than newly diagnosed patients, suggesting clonal expansion.

These data also featured in a second study, about T cells in Graves' hyperthyroidism and ophthalmopathy. As that second study puts it: Stable Graves' hyperthyroidism was defined as the absence of progression to ophthalmopathy over 18 months of follow-up. Hyperthyroidism patients were newly diagnosed, had a disease duration of under 2 months, and were aged 18 to 65 years. Exclusion was applied to patients with uncontrolled infections, other autoimmune diseases, pregnancy or lactation. Diagnoses were based on clinical symptoms, serum thyroxine and TRAb, thyroid ultrasound and orbital computed tomography. The first round of RT-PCR for the TCR CDR3 was performed with the HTBI primer set and the Qiagen OneStep RT-PCR kit. Blood samples also contained most of the expanded thyroid clonotypes (frequency above 0.001), which suggests that blood repertoires may reflect thyroid immune responses. A model built on a 13 V-J signature distinguished ophthalmopathy from stable hyperthyroidism, reaching roughly 88% sensitivity and 81% to 83% specificity in cross-validation and 80%/75% in testing. In validation, progression to ophthalmopathy was predicted by the model with nearly 71% sensitivity and around 75% specificity, a median of approximately 6.5 months before onset. To identify TCR V-J signatures that set the groups apart, the researchers used a discovery cohort of about a hundred patients, made up of some 41 with Graves' ophthalmopathy and some 55 with stable Graves' hyperthyroidism. Prospective prediction of ophthalmopathy was tested in an independent validation cohort consisting of roughly 19 hyperthyroidism patients and 15 or so patients who later progressed to ophthalmopathy. For training and testing, the 110 or so patients in the discovery cohort were randomly divided in a 7:3 ratio. In about six Graves' hyperthyroidism patients, the study also compared T-cell repertoires from thyroid tissue with T-cell repertoires from blood. Following sampling, methimazole starting at 30 mg daily was given to hyperthyroidism patients, and high-dose intravenous methylprednisolone was given to ophthalmopathy patients. The libraries were constructed in a second round of multiplex PCR and then size-selected and purified. The libraries were sequenced on an Illumina HiSeq2000 using paired-end 100 bp reads. SOAPnuke was used to process the raw data, with reads discarded if the reads contained adapters or uncalled bases, had a mean Phred below 15, or lacked an exact constant-primer or identifier match. High-quality paired reads were merged using COPE v1.2.5, and each unique nucleotide sequence was defined as a clonotype. MiTCR v1.1 was used to align the clonotypes against IMGT TRBV, TRBD and TRBJ reference segments. The analysis included only V-J combinations with a frequency above 0.0001, which together covered more than 99% of the repertoires. The TCS score was defined as the ratio of F50 (clonal expansion) to E x V (chaos), calculated using BLOSUM62-based TCRdist between CDR3 peptides within each V-J. Welch's t-statistics and random forest reduced 500 to 650 V-J features to roughly 13, which were used in a naive Bayes classifier (R e1071). Sample size was not statistically predetermined, and blinding of investigators to group allocation was not performed. TCR Vbeta CDR3 sequencing of 130 to 150 peripheral blood samples (roughly 41 ophthalmopathy, 75 or so hyperthyroidism and approximately 17 progressor patients) is reported in the paper.

Sequenced here: peripheral blood mononuclear cells (PBMCs), sampled at new diagnosis, from a patient treated with antithyroid drugs. The clonotype was recovered from a woman aged 40 to 50 with Graves disease. Donor details come from another sample of the same person, matched by shared clones. The V and J segments used are TRBV9 and TRBJ2-7, with TRBD2 as a weak D call on 5 bases. The nucleotide sequence reads TGTGCCAGCAGCGTAGGGGGTTCCGGAGGTGAGCAGTACTTC. Translation gives CASSVGGSGGEQYF.